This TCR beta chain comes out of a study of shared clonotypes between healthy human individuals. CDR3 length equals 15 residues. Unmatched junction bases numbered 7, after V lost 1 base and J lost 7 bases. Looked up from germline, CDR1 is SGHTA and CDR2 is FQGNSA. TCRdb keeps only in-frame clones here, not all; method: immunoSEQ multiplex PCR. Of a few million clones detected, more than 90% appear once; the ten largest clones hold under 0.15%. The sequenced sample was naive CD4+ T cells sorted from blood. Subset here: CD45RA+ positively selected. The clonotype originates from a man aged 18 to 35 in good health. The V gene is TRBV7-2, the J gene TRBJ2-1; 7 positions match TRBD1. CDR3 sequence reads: CASSLDGGRGNEQFF. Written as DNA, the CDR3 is TGTGCCAGCAGCTTAGATGGTGGCAGGGGGAATGAGCAGTTCTTC. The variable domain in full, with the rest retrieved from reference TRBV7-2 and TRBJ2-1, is GAGVSQSPSNKVTEKGKDVELRCDPISGHTALYWYRQSLGQGLEFLIYFQGNSAPDKSGLPSDRFSAERTGGSVSTLTIQRTQQEDSAVYLCASSLDGGRGNEQFFGPGTRLTVL.